Listed below are T cell receptor beta chains from one sample, sequenced in a study of T-cell memory formation after mild COVID-19. Each CDR3 protein is one row after TCRdb ran MiXCR on the 5' RACE reads. The sample records 350,000 to 400,000 distinct CDR3 sequences, approximately 15% being singletons. The sample taken for sequencing was PBMCs or a T cell subset sorted from them (not recorded which). Receptors originate from a man between 18 and 35 years old who had mild COVID-19 (a few samples of this study predate the infection). Cell type and time point are not known. Each CDR3 is given with its conserved first and last residue. The order of the fields is J gene, clone size, D gene, V gene, CDR3 DNA, CDR3 protein. D genes are given only for firm matches. Not every row has a clone size; where given, it reads once, few, many or a size class.

>TRBJ2-3|many|-|TRBV3-1
TGTGCCAGCAGCCTGAGAGGGCCGGATACGCAGTATTTT
CASSLRGPDTQYF
>TRBJ1-5|-|-|TRBV28
TGTGCCAGCAGTTTAGGAGGACTCGATCAGCCCCAGCATTTT
CASSLGGLDQPQHF
>TRBJ1-2|-|-|TRBV6-2/TRBV6-3
TGTGCCAGCAGTTACTCGACCATCTATGGCTACACCTTC
CASSYSTIYGYTF
>TRBJ1-1|-|-|TRBV6-2/TRBV6-3
TGTGCCAGCAGCTACGCCGTGGGGCGTGCTTTCTTT
CASSYAVGRAFF
>TRBJ2-7|-|-|TRBV25-1
TGTGCCAGCAGTTCCCACGGGTACGAGCAGTACTTC
CASSSHGYEQYF
>TRBJ1-6|few|-|TRBV5-1
TGCGCCAGCAGCTTACCGGCGGCGGGTAATTCACCCCTCCACTTT
CASSLPAAGNSPLHF
>TRBJ1-2|-|-|TRBV4-1
TGCGCCAGCAGCCACCCGTTCGAGATCTATGGCTACACCTTC
CASSHPFEIYGYTF
>TRBJ2-1|-|TRBD2|TRBV13
TGTGCCAGCAGCTCGAAGACTAGCGGGGGTTACAATGAGCAGTTCTTC
CASSSKTSGGYNEQFF
>TRBJ2-1|-|-|TRBV7-3
TGTGCCAGCAGCTTAACGGGGGCAGCTGAGCAGTTCTTC
CASSLTGAAEQFF
>TRBJ2-1|-|-|TRBV7-9
TGTGCCAGCAGCTTACTTCTAGCCCATGAGCAGTTCTTC
CASSLLLAHEQFF
>TRBJ1-2|few|-|TRBV7-6
TGTGCCAGCAGCCCAAGTTCCCTTACTGGCTACACCTTC
CASSPSSLTGYTF
>TRBJ2-5|many|-|TRBV4-1
TGCGCCAGCAGCCCCCCGGTTCTGGAGACCCAGTACTTC
CASSPPVLETQYF
>TRBJ1-6|many|-|TRBV2
TGTGCCAGCATAGGGAATTCACCCCTCCACTTT
CASIGNSPLHF
>TRBJ2-3|-|-|TRBV6-6
TGTGCCAGCACCTCTTCTCCGGCTAGGGGCACAGATACGCAGTATTTT
CASTSSPARGTDTQYF
>TRBJ2-2|-|TRBD2|TRBV15
TGTGCCACCAGGTTAGCGGGGGCGAACACCGGGGAGCTGTTTTTT
CATRLAGANTGELFF
>TRBJ2-7|-|-|TRBV12-3/TRBV12-4
TGTGCCAGCAGTTTAAGGCTAGAGCAGTACTTC
CASSLRLEQYF
>TRBJ2-5|few|-|TRBV5-1
TGCGCCAGCAGCAACCCAGCCGGGGGCGCGGAGACCCAGTACTTC
CASSNPAGGAETQYF
>TRBJ2-1|many|TRBD2|TRBV30
TGTGCCTGGAGCTCGGGGGGGCAGTTCTTC
CAWSSGGQFF
>TRBJ2-1|-|-|TRBV29-1
TGCAGTACGACAGGATCTGAGCAGTTCTTC
CSTTGSEQFF
>TRBJ2-1|-|-|TRBV29-1
TGCAGCGTTGAAGAAGGGAATGAGCAGTTCTTC
CSVEEGNEQFF
>TRBJ2-6|few|-|TRBV11-2
TGTGCCAGCAGCTTGAGATACTCTGGGGCCAACGTCCTGACTTTC
CASSLRYSGANVLTF
>TRBJ2-1|many|-|TRBV5-1
TGCGCCAGCAGCTACCGGGGGGCCGATTCGTACAATGAGCAGTTCTTC
CASSYRGADSYNEQFF
>TRBJ2-1|few|-|TRBV30
TGTGCCTGCTTTGCTCTGGTGCACTCCCGGTCCAATGAGCAGTTCTTC
CACFALVHSRSNEQFF
>TRBJ2-1|few|-|TRBV3-1
TGTGCCAGCAGCCAAACGACCAGCGGCAATGAGCAGTTCTTC
CASSQTTSGNEQFF
>TRBJ2-6|few|-|TRBV5-1
TGCGCCAGCACCACAGGGAGCACTGGGGCCAACGTCCTGACTTTC
CASTTGSTGANVLTF
>TRBJ2-5|few|TRBD1|TRBV6-5
TGTGCCAGCAGTTACTCGATGACCTTCGGGACAGAGAAACAAGAGACCCAGTACTTC
CASSYSMTFGTEKQETQYF
>TRBJ2-7|-|-|TRBV18
TGTGCCAGCTCACCACGATTGACGGACTACGAGCAGTACTTC
CASSPRLTDYEQYF
>TRBJ2-1|-|-|TRBV2
TGTGCCAGCAGTGCGTGGCAGGGGGGCAATGAGCAGTTCTTC
CASSAWQGGNEQFF
>TRBJ2-7|many|-|TRBV18
TGTGCCAGCTCACGCGAATCCTACGAGCAGTACTTC
CASSRESYEQYF
>TRBJ2-3|-|-|TRBV7-7
TGTGCTAGCAGACAGCGGGTTAGCACAGATACGCAGTATTTT
CASRQRVSTDTQYF
>TRBJ2-1|-|TRBD1|TRBV5-6
TGTGCCAGCAGCCCGCGGACAGGGTGGAATGAGCAGTTCTTC
CASSPRTGWNEQFF
>TRBJ2-3|-|-|TRBV7-3
TGTGCCAGCAGCTTATTGGGGGGCGGAACAGATACGCAGTATTTT
CASSLLGGGTDTQYF
>TRBJ2-3|few|TRBD1|TRBV15
TGTGCCACCAGCGCAGGGGGCCCTGTTGGTACGCAGTATTTT
CATSAGGPVGTQYF
>TRBJ1-2|-|-|TRBV6-6
TGTGCCAGCAGTGACAGGTCGGGGATCTATGGCTACACCTTC
CASSDRSGIYGYTF
>TRBJ1-3|-|-|TRBV6-5
TGTGCCAGCAGTTATGGCCCTGGGGGCTCTGGAAACACCATATATTTT
CASSYGPGGSGNTIYF
>TRBJ2-2|-|-|TRBV6-1
TGTGCCAGCAACATAAGGGGTCCGGTCAACACCGGGGAGCTGTTTTTT
CASNIRGPVNTGELFF
>TRBJ1-2|few|-|TRBV10-3
TGTGCCATCAGTGAGTCTGGGGATGGCTACACCTTC
CAISESGDGYTF
>TRBJ1-2|few|-|TRBV5-1
TGCGCCAGCAGCTTGGGTCGAGGGGGAGGCTACACCTTC
CASSLGRGGGYTF
>TRBJ1-1|-|-|TRBV9
TGTGCCAGCAGCGTAGGTGGGATCACTGAAGCTTTCTTT
CASSVGGITEAFF
>TRBJ2-3|-|-|TRBV7-6
TGTGCCAGCAGCTCCCAGCGAGGGACTCATACGCAGTATTTT
CASSSQRGTHTQYF
>TRBJ2-1|-|TRBD2|TRBV4-1
TGCGCCAGCAGCCAAGTTAGACTAGCCGGGGGGGATGAGCAGTTCTTC
CASSQVRLAGGDEQFF